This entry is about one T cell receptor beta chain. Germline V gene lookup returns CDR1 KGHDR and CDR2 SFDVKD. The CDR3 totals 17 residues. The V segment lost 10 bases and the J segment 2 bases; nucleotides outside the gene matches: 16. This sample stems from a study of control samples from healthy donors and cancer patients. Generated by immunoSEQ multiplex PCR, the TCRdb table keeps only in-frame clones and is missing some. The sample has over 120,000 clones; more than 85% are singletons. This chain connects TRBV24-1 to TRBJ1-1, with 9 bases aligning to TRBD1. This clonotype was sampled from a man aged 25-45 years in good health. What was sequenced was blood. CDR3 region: CATAAGGGQGRNTEAFF. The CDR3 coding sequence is TGTGCCACGGCTGCTGGGGGGGGACAGGGAAGAAACACTGAAGCTTTCTTT.